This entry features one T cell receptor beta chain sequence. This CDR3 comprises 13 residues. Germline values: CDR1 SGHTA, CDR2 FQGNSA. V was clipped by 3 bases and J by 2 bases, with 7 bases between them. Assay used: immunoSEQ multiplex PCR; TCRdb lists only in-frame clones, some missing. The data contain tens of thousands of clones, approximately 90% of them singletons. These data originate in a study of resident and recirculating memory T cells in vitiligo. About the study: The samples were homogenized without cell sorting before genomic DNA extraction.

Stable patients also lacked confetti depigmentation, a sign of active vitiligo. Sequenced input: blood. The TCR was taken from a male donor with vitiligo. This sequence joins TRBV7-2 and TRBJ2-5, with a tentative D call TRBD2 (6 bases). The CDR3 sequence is CASSLGLQETQYF. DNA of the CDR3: TGTGCCAGCAGCTTGGGACTTCAAGAGACCCAGTACTTC.